The 19 T cell receptor beta chains listed next were all sequenced from one sample in a study of T-cell reconstitution after alpha-beta-depleted transplantation in children. Library preparation (for TCRbeta) was performed with unique molecular identifiers. Each CDR3 protein is one row after TCRdb ran MiXCR on the PCR reads. The sample has 780,000 or so distinct CDR3 sequences; about 15% are singletons. This sample comprised PBMCs, mostly from graft donor cells, obtained 360 days after TCRalphabeta/CD19-depleted stem cell transplant. These receptors came from a male patient between 10 and 17 years old who had a stem cell transplant for acute lymphoblastic leukemia, so the T cells may come from the graft donor.

The count of this clonotype is one. The final CDR3 position lacks the conserved phenylalanine or tryptophan, pointing to a likely read error. The V and J genes are TRBV12-3 or TRBV12-4 and TRBJ2-7; the match to TRBD2 covers 9 bases. The ends lost 2 bases at V and 4 bases at J; junction bases unmatched: 6. This CDR3 is built from 15 residues. The CDR3 loop reads CASSLSLAGLYEQYY. CDR3 bases: TGTGCCAGCAGTTTAAGTCTAGCGGGATTATACGAGCAGTACTAC.

This clonotype showed up many times. The chain carries TRBV12-3 or TRBV12-4 and TRBJ2-3; D gene ambiguous. The CDR3 loop spans 13 amino acids. V dropped 5 bases and J dropped 1 base, with 7 bases sitting between them. The CDR3 reads CASSPDGTDTQYF. In DNA, the CDR3 is TGTGCCAGCAGTCCCGATGGCACAGATACGCAGTATTTT.

This clonotype was seen a few times. The J gene is TRBJ1-5, the V gene TRBV4-2; 8 positions agree with TRBD1. CDR1 LGHNA and CDR2 YNFKEQ come from the germline V gene. The junction had 10 bases not matched to a gene; V was cut back by 6 bases and J by 6 bases. This CDR3 region has 15 residues. The CDR3 region is CASSHLGTGGQPQHF. Here the CDR3 DNA reads TGTGCCAGCAGTCATCTCGGGACAGGCGGTCAGCCCCAGCATTTT.

This clonotype was seen more than once but under ten times. The chain recombines TRBV5-1 with TRBJ2-7, with D hard to call. The V and J ends lost 5 bases and 4 bases respectively, with 19 bases between them. The CDR3 is 15 residues long. Germline V lookup: CDR1 SGHRS, CDR2 YFSETQ. The CDR3 sequence: CASRSRVQGLYEQYF. As DNA, the CDR3 is TGCGCCAGCAGATCACGGGTGCAAGGGTTGTACGAGCAGTACTTC.

At least ten counts were recorded for this clonotype. V usage is TRBV12-3 or TRBV12-4 and J usage is TRBJ1-4; D perhaps matches TRBD1 (5 bases). The V end lost 7 bases, the J end lost 4 bases, and 16 bases lay between the germline ends. This CDR3 contains 15 residues. The CDR3: CASTPRGGGNEKLFF. The CDR3 DNA follows: TGTGCCAGCACTCCCCGGGGGGGAGGTAATGAAAAACTGTTTTTT.

This clonotype was counted between two and nine times. The V and J genes are TRBV29-1 and TRBJ2-1; D not certain. The germline V and J ends were trimmed by 3 bases and 7 bases, with 13 bases remaining between them. This CDR3 has 13 residues. In germline, CDR1 is SQVTM, CDR2 ANQGSEA. Written as DNA, the CDR3 is TGCAGCGTTGAGTGGCAGCCCCAGAATGAGCAGTTCTTC. Its translation is CSVEWQPQNEQFF.

This clonotype was seen a handful of times. The V and J genes are TRBV12-3 or TRBV12-4 and TRBJ2-1; 7 bases align to TRBD1. V lost 6 bases and J lost 3; bases outside the gene matches: 14. CDR3 length equals 17 residues. The CDR3 DNA is TGTGCCAGCAGACCGCCCCGACAGGGAATATTCTACAATGAGCAGTTCTTC. Translating gives CASRPPRQGIFYNEQFF.

This clonotype showed up just a few times. The chain employs TRBV7-8 and TRBJ2-1; the match to TRBD2 covers 7 bases. CDR1 is SGHVS and CDR2 is FQNEAQ in the germline V gene. V lost 3 bases, J lost 7 bases, and 18 bases stayed unmatched. The CDR3 is 18 residues long. The CDR3 DNA reads TGTGCCAGCAGCTTGTGGGACTACCACCCCGACGGCTGGAATGAGCAGTTCTTC. This encodes CASSLWDYHPDGWNEQFF.

CDR3 loop: CASTIGGPWQPQHF. The CDR3 DNA follows: TGTGCCAGCACGATAGGGGGCCCTTGGCAGCCCCAGCATTTT. The V and J genes are TRBV2 and TRBJ1-5; 7 bases line up with TRBD1. V shed 7 bases, J shed 7 bases, and the junction held 10 bases outside the gene matches. The CDR3 spans 14 residues. Germline V gene data show CDR1 as SNHLY and CDR2 as FYNNEI.

This clonotype was counted a few times. The V call is TRBV27, the J call TRBJ2-7, with TRBD2 identical over 13 bases. The CDR3 has 16 amino acids. Trimming cost V 5 bases and J 1 base; bases outside gene matches: 5. Germline CDR1 reads MNHEY; CDR2 reads SMNVEV (reference sequence). CDR3 in amino acids: CASSARLAGGSYEQYF. The CDR3 coding sequence is TGTGCCAGCAGTGCCCGACTAGCGGGAGGATCCTACGAGCAGTACTTC.

In this sample, this clonotype turned up many times. The germline gene is not matched at one end of the junction; a read error may be the cause. J is TRBJ2-7 and V is TRBV5-1, with D possibly TRBD1 on 5 matching bases. CDR1 is SGHRS and CDR2 is YFSETQ in the germline V gene. This CDR3 contains 13 residues. CDR3 DNA: TGTGCCAGCAGTTTAAGGGGCTCCTACGAGCAGTACTTC. This translates into CASSLRGSYEQYF.

The gene calls are TRBV20-1 and TRBJ2-4; D might be TRBD1 (6 bases). The CDR3 covers 12 residues. Germline-derived CDR1 and CDR2 are DFQATT and SNEGSKA (reference sequence). Trimming shortened V by 7 bases and J by 8 bases, and 15 bases separated the two germline ends. The CDR3 coding sequence is TGCAGTGTCCCGGACAGAGTAGACATTCAGTACTTC. Its protein is CSVPDRVDIQYF.

This clonotype has only a few counts. This chain uses TRBV5-1 with TRBJ1-2; no firm D call. Germline CDR1 reads SGHRS; CDR2 reads YFSETQ. The CDR3 has 13 amino acids. With 0 bases removed from V and 4 bases from J, the gap between germline ends came to 7 bases. CDR3 in amino acids: CASSLEQFYGYTF. CDR3 nucleotides: TGCGCCAGCAGCTTGGAACAGTTCTATGGCTACACCTTC.

This sequence joins TRBV12-5 and TRBJ2-2; TRBD2 aligns across 10 bases. V shed 1 base and J 5 bases; nucleotides not matched to a gene: 4. Germline CDR1 and CDR2: LGHNT and FRNRAP. CDR3 length: 16 residues. The CDR3 here is CASGLAGLATTGELFF. The CDR3 DNA sequence: TGTGCTAGTGGTTTGGCGGGACTAGCGACGACCGGGGAGCTGTTTTTT.

The chain has TRBV10-1 and TRBJ1-3, with D perhaps TRBD1 (5 bases). V was trimmed by 4 bases and J by 4 bases, leaving 11 bases between them. Germline CDR1 and CDR2: WNHNN and SYGVQD (reference sequence). The CDR3 spans 14 residues. In DNA, the CDR3 is TGCGCCAGCAGTGTGGACAATCTCGGAAACACCATATATTTT. It yields the protein CASSVDNLGNTIYF.

At least ten counts were recorded for this clonotype. J is TRBJ2-7 and V is TRBV12-3 or TRBV12-4; 8 bases align to TRBD2. The CDR3 is 15 amino acids. Trimming removed 4 bases from V and 3 bases from J; junction bases left unmatched: 8. CDR3 residues: CASSSPLAGDYEQYF. For the CDR3, the DNA is TGTGCCAGCAGTTCCCCCCTAGCGGGCGACTACGAGCAGTACTTC.

This chain links TRBV3-1 with TRBJ2-5; 10 bases map to TRBD2. V gave up 0 bases and J gave up 1 base; unmatched junction bases: 11. CDR3 length equals 19 residues. Germline V gene sequence: CDR1 LGHDT, CDR2 YNNKEL (reference sequence). The DNA for the CDR3 is TGTGCCAGCAGCCAAGATGAATATCCGGGACTAGCGATCCAAGAGACCCAGTACTTC. It is translated as CASSQDEYPGLAIQETQYF.

This clonotype was detected many times. V usage is TRBV4-2 and J usage is TRBJ2-5; 7 bases fit TRBD2. The germline V gene encodes CDR1 LGHNA and CDR2 YNFKEQ. This CDR3 spans 15 amino acids. V was pared by 0 bases and J by 5 bases, with 6 bases of the junction left unmatched. CDR3 DNA: TGTGCCAGCAGCCAAGATGGACTAGTCGGGGAGACCCAGTACTTC. Amino acid sequence: CASSQDGLVGETQYF.

The sample holds a few counts of this clonotype. The rearrangement uses TRBV20-1 and TRBJ2-5; 12 bases agree with TRBD2. The CDR3 totals 16 residues. Germline V lookup: CDR1 DFQATT, CDR2 SNEGSKA (reference sequence). Trimming removed 5 bases from V and 9 bases from J; junction bases left unmatched: 16. The CDR3 loop is CSAPPPSGRDQRSQYF. In DNA, the CDR3 is TGCAGTGCTCCACCCCCTAGCGGGAGGGACCAAAGGTCCCAGTACTTC.